This record covers a single TCR beta chain. Trimming left V 1 base short and J 0 bases short, with 10 bases between. The CDR3 has 15 amino acids. CDR1 and CDR2 (germline): MDHEN, SYDVKM. The source of the sample is a study of blood T cell repertoires in COVID-19. The assay was immunoSEQ multiplex PCR, and TCRdb's table has in-frame clones only and misses some. Of roughly 100,000 clones in the sample, approximately 84% are singletons; the top ten hold 26%. Sequencing was done on a sample of peripheral blood. The receptor was isolated from a man aged 55 to 69 with acute or convalescent COVID-19. The genes are TRBV28 and TRBJ2-7, with a possible D match to TRBD1 (6 bases). The CDR3 protein is CASSLSGAFSYEQYF. The CDR3 nucleotides read TGTGCCAGCAGTTTATCAGGGGCTTTCTCCTACGAGCAGTACTTC.